Below are 31 T cell receptor beta chains sequenced from a single sample in a study of cytomegalovirus exposure and HLA in healthy donors. Primers: 60 Vbeta forward and 13 Jbeta reverse. Data came from immunoSEQ multiplex PCR; TCRdb stores just in-frame clones and leaves some out. This table holds about 100,000 clones, approximately 80% found once. Sequenced material: PBMCs. The receptors stem from a female donor in good health and CMV-seropositive.

V usage is TRBV5-1 and J usage is TRBJ2-7; 10 bases are a match to TRBD1. Germline CDR1 is SGHRS and CDR2 is YFSETQ. This CDR3 spans 15 amino acids. V lost 4 bases, J lost 7 bases, and 11 bases stayed unmatched. DNA for the CDR3: TGCGCCAGCAGCACGGGGACAGGGGAAGTTCGGGAGCAGTACTTC. It specifies CASSTGTGEVREQYF.

This sequence joins TRBV6-4 and TRBJ2-1; 11 bases line up with TRBD2. V trimming: 1 base; J trimming: 9 bases; junction bases outside the gene matches: 23. The CDR3 totals 21 residues. Germline V CDR1 and CDR2: MRHNA, SNTAGT. This CDR3 reads CASSDLKNPGLAASQSFEQFF. CDR3 DNA: TGTGCCAGCAGTGACTTAAAAAATCCGGGACTAGCGGCCTCCCAATCGTTTGAGCAGTTCTTC.

The CDR3 DNA is TGCGCCAGCACACCCCTCACGGCGGGGGACCCCTACGAGCAGTACTTC. Protein product: CASTPLTAGDPYEQYF. The rearrangement links TRBV10-1 to TRBJ2-7; 7 positions agree with TRBD2. J gave up 2 bases and V 7 bases, and 14 bases lay outside the gene matches. This CDR3 spans 16 amino acids. CDR1 and CDR2 (germline): WNHNN, SYGVQD (reference sequence).

The chain employs TRBV7-6 and TRBJ2-2; 7 bases match TRBD2. V trimming: 0 bases; J trimming: 6 bases; junction bases outside the gene matches: 4. The CDR3 has 15 residues. Per germline, CDR1 SGHVS and CDR2 FNYEAQ. CDR3 protein: CASSLAGLVAGELFF. DNA of the CDR3: TGTGCCAGCAGCTTAGCAGGACTAGTGGCCGGGGAGCTGTTTTTT.

This clone was found a few times. The chain uses TRBV6-1 and TRBJ1-2; 8 bases are shared with TRBD1. Trimming at V came to 5 bases and at J to 4 bases, leaving 6 bases not matched to a gene. The CDR3 is 14 amino acids. Germline V gene lookup returns CDR1 MNHNS and CDR2 SASEGT. CDR3 residues: CASSKTGVGYGYTF. The CDR3 coding sequence is TGTGCCAGCAGTAAGACAGGGGTAGGCTATGGCTACACCTTC.

The chain carries TRBV5-1 and TRBJ2-1; 14 nucleotides agree with TRBD2. V lost 4 bases and J lost 8; bases outside the gene matches: 5. Germline loops: CDR1 SGHRS, CDR2 YFSETQ. This CDR3 comprises 15 residues. CDR3 sequence: CASSRTSGGIDEQFF. DNA for the CDR3: TGCGCCAGCAGCAGGACTAGCGGGGGGATCGATGAGCAGTTCTTC.

The rearrangement links TRBV2 to TRBJ2-3; 8 bases are a match to TRBD2. CDR1 and CDR2 (germline): SNHLY, FYNNEI. This CDR3 is 15 amino acids long. V was pared by 3 bases and J by 1 base, with 3 bases of the junction left unmatched. The CDR3 nucleotides are TGTGCCAGCAGTGAGGAGGGACTAGGCACAGATACGCAGTATTTT. Its translation is CASSEEGLGTDTQYF. The variable domain in full, with the rest retrieved from reference TRBV2 and TRBJ2-3, is EPEVTQTPSHQVTQMGQEVILRCVPISNHLYFYWYRQILGQKVEFLVSFYNNEISEKSEIFDDQFSVERPDGSNFTLKIRSTKLEDSAMYFCASSEEGLGTDTQYFGPGTRLTVL.

This chain connects TRBV15 to TRBJ2-5, with D possibly matching TRBD2 (5 bases). Germline lookup yields CDR1 LNHNV and CDR2 YYDKDF (reference sequence). This CDR3 contains 14 residues. V dropped 0 bases and J dropped 6 bases, with 11 bases sitting between them. Here the CDR3 DNA reads TGTGCCACCAGCAGAGATATAGCGCCGAAGACCCAGTACTTC. Translation gives CATSRDIAPKTQYF.

The chain is built from TRBV19 and TRBJ1-3, with a weak D call TRBD1 (6 bases). V lost 3 bases, J lost 3 bases, and 18 bases lay in between. This CDR3 comprises 17 residues. Germline V gives CDR1 LNHDA, CDR2 SQIVND (reference sequence). The CDR3 sequence: CASSIVWVRGGGNTIYF. The CDR3 bases are TGTGCCAGTAGTATCGTGTGGGTCAGGGGTGGTGGAAACACCATATATTTT.

This clone was seen a handful of times. V gene TRBV9 combines with J gene TRBJ1-2; D gene ambiguous. V was shortened by 3 bases and J by 2 bases, with 11 bases between the two germline ends. CDR3 length: 14 residues. In germline, CDR1 is SGDLS, CDR2 YYNGEE. The DNA for the CDR3 is TGTGCCAGCAGCGGACGCGGTAGGAACTATGGCTACACCTTC. It yields the protein CASSGRGRNYGYTF.

The chain recombines TRBV5-1 with TRBJ2-1, with 7 positions matching TRBD2. V was clipped by 2 bases and J by 4 bases; unmatched bases: 3. The CDR3 runs to 14 residues. CDR1 and CDR2 (germline): SGHRS, YFSETQ. The CDR3 sequence: CASSLTGGYNEQFF. The CDR3 DNA follows: TGCGCCAGCAGCTTAACGGGAGGATACAATGAGCAGTTCTTC.

The gene calls are TRBV6-1 and TRBJ1-2; 7 positions match TRBD1. The ends lost 7 bases at V and 3 bases at J; junction bases unmatched: 11. Germline assignment: CDR1 MNHNS and CDR2 SASEGT. The CDR3 sequence is 15 residues long. This CDR3 is CASTFPITGDYGYTF. CDR3 in DNA: TGTGCCAGCACCTTCCCTATCACAGGGGACTATGGCTACACCTTC.

V usage is TRBV9 and J usage is TRBJ1-4; 8 bases are a match to TRBD1. This CDR3 has 17 amino acids. Germline V gives CDR1 SGDLS, CDR2 YYNGEE. Trimming took 3 bases from V and 0 from J; bases not matched to a gene: 7. The CDR3 region is CASSALTGDTTNEKLFF. The DNA of the CDR3 is TGTGCCAGCAGCGCACTGACAGGGGACACAACTAATGAAAAACTGTTTTTT.

The V and J genes are TRBV28 and TRBJ1-3, with TRBD1 matching over 8 bases. V lost 8 bases, J lost 3 bases, and 6 bases stayed unmatched. Germline V lookup: CDR1 MDHEN, CDR2 SYDVKM. The CDR3 consists of 14 residues. The CDR3 bases are TGTGCCAGCGGTACAGGGGGTCTTGGAAACACCATATATTTT. Its translation is CASGTGGLGNTIYF.

This clone has more than one count but fewer than ten. The gene calls are TRBV15 and TRBJ2-1; weak D call: TRBD1 (5 bases). This CDR3 has 12 residues. Germline V gene sequence: CDR1 LNHNV, CDR2 YYDKDF (reference sequence). Trimming took off 2 bases at V and 10 bases at J, with 9 bases between the two ends. The CDR3 here is CATSRLQGEQFF. The DNA for the CDR3 is TGTGCCACCAGCAGACTTCAGGGCGAGCAGTTCTTC.

This chain links TRBV6-1 with TRBJ2-3; D might be TRBD2 (6 bases). Trimming took off 2 bases at V and 2 bases at J, with 14 bases between the two ends. The CDR3 spans 16 residues. Germline assignment: CDR1 MNHNS and CDR2 SASEGT. CDR3 nucleotides: TGTGCCAGCAGTGAATCCAGGCGGGGATCCACAGATACGCAGTATTTT. Its translation: CASSESRRGSTDTQYF.

The chain has TRBV11-1 and TRBJ1-6, with 7 bases matching TRBD1. Germline trimming cut 5 bases from V and 7 bases from J; bases unmatched to any gene: 8. The CDR3 loop spans 15 amino acids. Germline values: CDR1 SGHAT, CDR2 FQDESV (reference sequence). CDR3 protein: CASSPIPGQNSPLHF. CDR3 sequence (DNA): TGTGCCAGCAGCCCCATCCCGGGACAGAATTCACCCCTCCACTTT.

This clone appeared a few times. The chain joins TRBV4-1 to TRBJ2-1; unclear D gene. The ends were cut back, 5 bases at V and 5 bases at J, with 16 bases in the middle. The germline gives CDR1 MGHRA, CDR2 YSYEKL. The CDR3 sequence is 15 residues long. The CDR3 loop is CASSARGYKNNEQFF. CDR3 bases: TGCGCCAGCAGCGCCCGCGGTTACAAGAACAATGAGCAGTTCTTC.

V usage is TRBV30 and J usage is TRBJ2-1, with 12 bases that match TRBD2. The CDR3 runs to 15 residues. Germline V CDR1 and CDR2: GTSNPN, SVGIG (reference sequence). V shed 4 bases and J 8 bases; nucleotides not matched to a gene: 9. The chain's CDR3 is CAWKGTSGRPYEQFF. For the CDR3, the DNA is TGTGCCTGGAAGGGGACTAGCGGGCGTCCCTATGAGCAGTTCTTC.

CDR3 sequence: CAWSPGQGKGQTNEKLFF. As DNA, the CDR3 is TGTGCCTGGAGTCCTGGACAGGGGAAGGGGCAAACTAATGAAAAACTGTTTTTT. The V call is TRBV30, the J call TRBJ1-4; 9 bases agree with TRBD1. This CDR3 is 18 amino acids long. The germline V gene has CDR1 GTSNPN and CDR2 SVGIG (reference sequence). Losses at the gene ends were 2 bases for V and 1 base for J; bases not matched to a gene: 11.

This chain connects TRBV27 to TRBJ2-1, with TRBD2 identical over 15 bases. Germline V gene lookup returns CDR1 MNHEY and CDR2 SMNVEV (reference sequence). The CDR3 extends over 16 amino acids. After removal of 2 bases from V and 10 bases from J, the junction contained 6 bases not matched to a gene. CDR3 loop: CASSLPGLAGGREQFF. CDR3 DNA: TGTGCCAGCAGTTTACCGGGACTAGCGGGAGGACGGGAGCAGTTCTTC.

Here the CDR3 reads CASTTTGGLGNTIYF. The CDR3 DNA is TGTGCCAGCACGACGACAGGGGGACTCGGAAACACCATATATTTT. The chain is built from TRBV28 and TRBJ1-3; TRBD1 matches at 9 bases. Germline V CDR1 and CDR2: MDHEN, SYDVKM. V gave up 7 bases and J gave up 4 bases; unmatched junction bases: 8. CDR3 size: 15 residues.

The chain couples TRBV18 to TRBJ1-2; D is unclear. Germline V CDR1 and CDR2: KGHSH, LQKENI. The CDR3 has 15 residues. With 3 bases removed from V and 3 bases from J, the gap between germline ends came to 14 bases. The CDR3 is CASSPRREEYYGYTF. The CDR3 DNA is TGTGCCAGCTCACCCCGGCGGGAGGAGTACTATGGCTACACCTTC.

The chain carries TRBV28 and TRBJ2-5; a weak D match, TRBD2 (6 bases). The CDR3 sequence is 14 residues long. CDR1 is MDHEN and CDR2 is SYDVKM in the germline V gene. Trimming left V 7 bases short and J 5 bases short, with 17 bases between. This CDR3 reads CASTLGLPQETQYF. The CDR3 coding sequence is TGTGCCAGCACTCTGGGACTGCCACAGGAGACCCAGTACTTC.

The V call is TRBV7-2, the J call TRBJ2-7, with 9 bases lining up with TRBD1. CDR1 and CDR2 (germline): SGHTA, FQGNSA. V dropped 5 bases and J dropped 2; count of bases not matched to a gene: 7. The CDR3 spans 15 residues. As DNA, the CDR3 is TGTGCCAGCAGCGTGGACAGGGGTTTTACCTACGAGCAGTACTTC. Residues: CASSVDRGFTYEQYF.

The rearrangement uses TRBV28 and TRBJ1-5, with 8 bases that match TRBD1. The CDR3 totals 14 residues. V was pared by 6 bases and J by 9 bases, with 10 bases of the junction left unmatched. Germline-derived CDR1 and CDR2 are MDHEN and SYDVKM. The CDR3 DNA reads as TGTGCCAGCAGGAGGACAGGGACCAGGAGGCCCCAGCATTTT. Its protein is CASRRTGTRRPQHF. The full variable domain, completed using reference TRBV28 and TRBJ1-5, is DVKVTQSSRYLVKRTGEKVFLECVQDMDHENMFWYRQDPGLGLRLIYFSYDVKMKEKGDIPEGYSVSREKKERFSLILESASTNQTSMYLCASRRTGTRRPQHFGDGTRLSIL.

Only one count was recorded for this clone. This sequence joins TRBV2 and TRBJ2-5; D remains unclear. This CDR3 is built from 14 residues. Deletions cut 1 base from V and 2 bases from J, with 8 bases between. Germline V gene lookup returns CDR1 SNHLY and CDR2 FYNNEI. CDR3 sequence reads: CASSEDGGQETQYF. The CDR3 DNA reads as TGTGCCAGCAGTGAAGATGGCGGTCAAGAGACCCAGTACTTC.

The rearrangement links TRBV5-1 to TRBJ1-1; no clear D gene. This CDR3 has 17 amino acids. CDR1 SGHRS and CDR2 YFSETQ come from the germline V gene. Trimming pared 0 bases from V and 5 bases from J, leaving 20 bases between. The CDR3 reads CASSLAVSGPYGTEAFF. The CDR3 bases are TGCGCCAGCAGCTTGGCGGTTTCAGGCCCTTATGGTACTGAAGCTTTCTTT.

This chain connects TRBV5-1 to TRBJ2-6, with 7 positions matching TRBD1. J gave up 2 bases and V 0 bases, and 8 bases lay outside the gene matches. Germline values: CDR1 SGHRS, CDR2 YFSETQ. The CDR3 loop spans 18 amino acids. CDR3 region: CASSLGGWDRPGANVLTF. In DNA form, the CDR3 reads TGCGCCAGCAGCTTGGGAGGTTGGGACAGACCTGGGGCCAACGTCCTGACTTTC.

CDR3 sequence reads: CASSELLGAGELFF. The DNA for the CDR3 is TGTGCCAGCAGTGAGTTGTTAGGGGCCGGGGAGCTGTTTTTT. The J gene is TRBJ2-2, the V gene TRBV6-1; possible D gene TRBD1, 5 bases. The CDR3 contains 14 residues. V lost 3 bases and J lost 6, with 11 bases in between. Germline V gene data show CDR1 as MNHNS and CDR2 as SASEGT.

The CDR3 reads CASSLPDSGNTIYF. In DNA form, the CDR3 reads TGTGCCAGCAGCTTACCGGACAGCGGAAACACCATATATTTT. The chain has TRBV11-2 and TRBJ1-3; D perhaps matches TRBD1 (6 bases). Germline V gene data show CDR1 as SGHAT and CDR2 as FQNNGV. V dropped 2 bases and J dropped 4 bases, with 9 bases sitting between them. This CDR3 has 14 residues.